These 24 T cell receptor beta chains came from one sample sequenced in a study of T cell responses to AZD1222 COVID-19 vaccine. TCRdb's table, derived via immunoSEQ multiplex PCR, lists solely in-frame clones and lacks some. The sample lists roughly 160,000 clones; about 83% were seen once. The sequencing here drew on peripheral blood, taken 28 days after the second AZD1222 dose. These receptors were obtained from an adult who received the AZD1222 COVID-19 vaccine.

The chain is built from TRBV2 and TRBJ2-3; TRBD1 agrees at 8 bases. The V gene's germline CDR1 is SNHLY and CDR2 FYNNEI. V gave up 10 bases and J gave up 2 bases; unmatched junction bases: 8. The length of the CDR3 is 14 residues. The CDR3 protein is CAIRTGRYTDTQYF. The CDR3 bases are TGTGCCATACGGACAGGGAGATACACAGATACGCAGTATTTT.

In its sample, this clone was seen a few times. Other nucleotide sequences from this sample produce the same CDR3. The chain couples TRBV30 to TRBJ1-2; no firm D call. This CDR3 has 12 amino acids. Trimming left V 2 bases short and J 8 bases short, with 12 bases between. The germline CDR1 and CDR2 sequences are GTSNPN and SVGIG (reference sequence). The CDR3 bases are TGTGCCTGGAGTCTTGGCGTGGGGGGCTACACCTTC. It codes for CAWSLGVGGYTF.

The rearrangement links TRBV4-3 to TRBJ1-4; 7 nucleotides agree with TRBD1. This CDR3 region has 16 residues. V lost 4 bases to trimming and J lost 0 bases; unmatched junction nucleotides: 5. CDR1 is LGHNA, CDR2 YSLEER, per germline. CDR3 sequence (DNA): TGCGCCAGCAGCCGGGAGGGACAGTCAACTAATGAAAAACTGTTTTTT. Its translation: CASSREGQSTNEKLFF.

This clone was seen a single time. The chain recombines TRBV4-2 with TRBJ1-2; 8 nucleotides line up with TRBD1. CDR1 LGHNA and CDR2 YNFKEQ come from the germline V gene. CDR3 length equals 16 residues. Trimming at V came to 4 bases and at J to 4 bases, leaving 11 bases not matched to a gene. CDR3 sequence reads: CASSLSPTGETYGYTF. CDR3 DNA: TGTGCCAGCAGCCTCTCGCCGACAGGGGAGACCTATGGCTACACCTTC.

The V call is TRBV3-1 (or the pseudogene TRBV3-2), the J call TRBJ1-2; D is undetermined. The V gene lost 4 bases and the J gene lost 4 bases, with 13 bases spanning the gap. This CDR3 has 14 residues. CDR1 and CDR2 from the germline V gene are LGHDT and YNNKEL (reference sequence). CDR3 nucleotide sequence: TGTGCCAGCAGCCCCCCGGGAGCTCCCTATGGCTACACCTTC. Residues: CASSPPGAPYGYTF.

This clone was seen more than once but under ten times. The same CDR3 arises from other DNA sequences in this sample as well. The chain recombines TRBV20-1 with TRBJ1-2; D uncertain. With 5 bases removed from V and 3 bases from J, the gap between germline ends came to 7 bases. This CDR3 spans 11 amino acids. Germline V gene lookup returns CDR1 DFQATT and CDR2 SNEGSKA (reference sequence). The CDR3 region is CSAPGDYGYTF. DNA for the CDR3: TGCAGTGCTCCAGGTGACTATGGCTACACCTTC.

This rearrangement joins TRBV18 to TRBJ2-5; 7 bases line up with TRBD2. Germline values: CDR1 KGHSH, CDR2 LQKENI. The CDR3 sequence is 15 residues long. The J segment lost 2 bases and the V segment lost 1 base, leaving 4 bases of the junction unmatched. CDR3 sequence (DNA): TGTGCCAGCTCACCACTGCGGGGGAGTCAAGAGACCCAGTACTTC. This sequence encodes CASSPLRGSQETQYF.

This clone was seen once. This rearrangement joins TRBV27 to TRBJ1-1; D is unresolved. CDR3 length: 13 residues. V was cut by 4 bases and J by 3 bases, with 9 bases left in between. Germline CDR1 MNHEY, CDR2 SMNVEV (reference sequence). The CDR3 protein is CASSYSGYTEAFF. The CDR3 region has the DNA TGTGCCAGCAGTTATTCCGGGTACACTGAAGCTTTCTTT.

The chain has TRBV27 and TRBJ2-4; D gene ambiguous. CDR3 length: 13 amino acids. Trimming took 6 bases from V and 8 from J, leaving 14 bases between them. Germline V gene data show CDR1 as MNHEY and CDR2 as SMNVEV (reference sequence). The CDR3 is CASSHNNAYIQYF. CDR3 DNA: TGTGCCAGCAGCCATAATAACGCTTACATTCAGTACTTC.

As DNA, the CDR3 is TGTGCCAGCAGCAGGGACCAGGGCGGTGAAAAACTGTTTTTT. Residues: CASSRDQGGEKLFF. J is TRBJ1-4 and V is TRBV7-8; possibly TRBD1 for D (5 bases). The CDR3 is made up of 14 amino acids. V lost 5 bases and J lost 7, with 14 bases in between. Germline V gene lookup returns CDR1 SGHVS and CDR2 FQNEAQ.

The CDR3 nucleotides are TGCGCCAGCAGCTGGACAGGCAATAGCAATCAGCCCCAGCATTTT. It is translated as CASSWTGNSNQPQHF. The rearrangement links TRBV5-1 to TRBJ1-5; TRBD1 agrees at 7 bases. The CDR3 contains 15 residues. Unmatched junction bases numbered 3, after V lost 3 bases and J lost 0 bases. Germline CDR1 SGHRS, CDR2 YFSETQ.

This chain's CDR3 is CASGSGSNIQYF. In nucleotides, the CDR3 is TGTGCCAGTGGGTCGGGCAGTAACATTCAGTACTTC. V is TRBV19 and J is TRBJ2-4; D uncertain. Between the trimmed V and J ends, which lost 8 bases and 7 bases, there was a span of 12 bases. Germline V CDR1 and CDR2: LNHDA, SQIVND (reference sequence). CDR3 length equals 12 residues.

Here the CDR3 DNA reads TGTGCCAGCAGATTGTCCAGGGGACTAGGGCCTGGAAACACCATATATTTT. This codes for CASRLSRGLGPGNTIYF. The chain combines TRBV5-4 with TRBJ1-3, with a possible D match to TRBD1 (6 bases). CDR1 is SGHNT and CDR2 is YYREEE in the germline V gene (reference sequence). The V gene lost 5 bases and the J gene lost 2 bases, with 20 bases spanning the gap. The CDR3 runs to 17 residues.

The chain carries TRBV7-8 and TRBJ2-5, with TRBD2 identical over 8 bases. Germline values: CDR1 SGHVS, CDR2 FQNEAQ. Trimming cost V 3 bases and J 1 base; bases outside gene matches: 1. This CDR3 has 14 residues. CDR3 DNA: TGTGCCAGCAGCTTCGGGGGGGTCCAAGAGACCCAGTACTTC. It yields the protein CASSFGGVQETQYF.

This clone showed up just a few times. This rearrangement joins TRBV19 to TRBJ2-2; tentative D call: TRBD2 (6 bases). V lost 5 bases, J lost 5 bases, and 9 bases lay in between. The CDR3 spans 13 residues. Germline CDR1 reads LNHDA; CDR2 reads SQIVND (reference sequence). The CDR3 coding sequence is TGTGCCAGTAGTCGTGGGGGGACCGGGGAGCTGTTTTTT. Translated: CASSRGGTGELFF.

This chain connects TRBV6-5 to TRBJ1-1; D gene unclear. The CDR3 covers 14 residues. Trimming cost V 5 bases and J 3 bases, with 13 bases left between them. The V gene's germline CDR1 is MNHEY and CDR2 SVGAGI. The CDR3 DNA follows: TGTGCCAGCAGTCTGGGGTCCACTGACACTGAAGCTTTCTTT. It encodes CASSLGSTDTEAFF.

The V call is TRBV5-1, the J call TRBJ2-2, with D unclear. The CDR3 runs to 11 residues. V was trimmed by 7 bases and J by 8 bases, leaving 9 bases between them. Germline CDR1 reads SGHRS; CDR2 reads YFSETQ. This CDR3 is CASSPEGELFF. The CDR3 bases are TGCGCCAGCTCACCTGAGGGGGAGCTGTTTTTT.

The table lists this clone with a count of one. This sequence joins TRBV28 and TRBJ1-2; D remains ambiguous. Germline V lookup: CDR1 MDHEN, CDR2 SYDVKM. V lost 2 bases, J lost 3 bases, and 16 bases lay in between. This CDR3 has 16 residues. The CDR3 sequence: CASSLSAGLGYYGYTF. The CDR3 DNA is TGTGCCAGCAGTTTAAGTGCCGGCTTGGGGTACTATGGCTACACCTTC.

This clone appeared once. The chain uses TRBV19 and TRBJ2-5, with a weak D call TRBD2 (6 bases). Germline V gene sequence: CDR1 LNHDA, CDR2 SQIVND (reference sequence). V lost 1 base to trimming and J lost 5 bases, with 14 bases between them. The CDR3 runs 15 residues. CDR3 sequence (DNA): TGTGCCAGTAGTATAGGGATGACGGGGGTCGAGACCCAGTACTTC. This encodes CASSIGMTGVETQYF.

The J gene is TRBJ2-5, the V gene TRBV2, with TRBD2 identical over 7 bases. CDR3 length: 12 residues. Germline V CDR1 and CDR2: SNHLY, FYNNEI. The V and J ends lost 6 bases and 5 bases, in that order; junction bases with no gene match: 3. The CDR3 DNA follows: TGTGCCAGCAGGGGGGGGAGGGAGACCCAGTACTTC. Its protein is CASRGGRETQYF. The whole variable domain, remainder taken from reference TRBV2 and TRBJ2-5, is EPEVTQTPSHQVTQMGQEVILRCVPISNHLYFYWYRQILGQKVEFLVSFYNNEISEKSEIFDDQFSVERPDGSNFTLKIRSTKLEDSAMYFCASRGGRETQYFGPGTRLLVL.

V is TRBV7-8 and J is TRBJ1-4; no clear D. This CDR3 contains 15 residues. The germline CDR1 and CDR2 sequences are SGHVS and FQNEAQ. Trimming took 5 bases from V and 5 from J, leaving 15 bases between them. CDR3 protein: CASSRWAGVNEKLFF. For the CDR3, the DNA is TGTGCCAGCAGCCGCTGGGCCGGGGTAAATGAAAAACTGTTTTTT.

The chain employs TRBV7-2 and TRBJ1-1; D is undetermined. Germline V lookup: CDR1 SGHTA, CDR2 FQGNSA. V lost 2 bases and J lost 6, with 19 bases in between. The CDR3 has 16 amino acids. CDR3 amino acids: CASSLPGPPTRAEAFF. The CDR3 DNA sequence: TGTGCCAGCAGCTTACCCGGGCCCCCCACGAGGGCTGAAGCTTTCTTT.

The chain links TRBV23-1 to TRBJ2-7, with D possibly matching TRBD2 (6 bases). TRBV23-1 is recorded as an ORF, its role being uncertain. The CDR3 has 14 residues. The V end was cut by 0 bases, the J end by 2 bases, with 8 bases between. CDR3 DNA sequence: TGCGCCAGCAGTCAATCGCGGGGAACCTACGAGCAGTACTTC. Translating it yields CASSQSRGTYEQYF.

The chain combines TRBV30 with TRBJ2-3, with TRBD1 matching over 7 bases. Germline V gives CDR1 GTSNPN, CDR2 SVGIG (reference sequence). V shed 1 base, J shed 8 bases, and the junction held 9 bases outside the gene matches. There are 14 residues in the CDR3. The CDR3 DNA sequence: TGTGCCTGGAGTGACAGGGGATTGAGAGGTACGCAGTATTTT. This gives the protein CAWSDRGLRGTQYF.